Shown below are 23 T cell receptor beta chains from a single sample sequenced in a study of cytomegalovirus exposure and HLA in healthy donors. Amplification used 60 Vbeta primers and 13 Jbeta primers. TCRdb keeps only in-frame clones here, not all; method: immunoSEQ multiplex PCR. The repertoire holds around 100,000 clones, with 70% to 85% as singletons. Material: PBMCs. These receptors all come from a woman between 18 and 29 years old in good health and CMV-seronegative.

The table lists this clone with a count of one. The gene calls are TRBV7-9 and TRBJ2-7; possible D gene TRBD1, 6 bases. Germline V gene sequence: CDR1 SEHNR, CDR2 FQNEAQ (reference sequence). This CDR3 comprises 14 residues. V gave up 4 bases and J gave up 2 bases, with 12 bases separating them. CDR3 coding DNA: TGTGCCAGCAGCTCCCGACAGGTTCCCTACGAGCAGTACGTC. Translation gives CASSSRQVPYEQYV.

The V call is TRBV2, the J call TRBJ2-1, with a weak D call TRBD1 (5 bases). CDR1 is SNHLY and CDR2 is FYNNEI in the germline V gene. The V end was cut by 4 bases, the J end by 8 bases, with 12 bases between. The CDR3 has 13 residues. DNA for the CDR3: TGTGCCAGCAGTGGGCGACAGATTCATGAGCAGTTCTTC. Protein product: CASSGRQIHEQFF. Full variable domain (outside the CDR3, taken from reference TRBV2 and TRBJ2-1): EPEVTQTPSHQVTQMGQEVILRCVPISNHLYFYWYRQILGQKVEFLVSFYNNEISEKSEIFDDQFSVERPDGSNFTLKIRSTKLEDSAMYFCASSGRQIHEQFFGPGTRLTVL.

CDR3 region: CATSRVGAGGNTGELFF. As DNA, the CDR3 is TGTGCCACCAGCAGAGTTGGAGCAGGGGGGAACACCGGGGAGCTGTTTTTT. The rearrangement joins TRBV15 to TRBJ2-2, with 7 bases identical to TRBD1. From germline, CDR1 is LNHNV and CDR2 YYDKDF (reference sequence). Trimming removed 1 base from V and 1 base from J; junction bases left unmatched: 6. This CDR3 region has 17 residues.

CDR3 sequence: CSFSGDTQYF. CDR3 nucleotides: TGCAGCTTTAGCGGGGATACGCAGTATTTT. The V gene is TRBV29-1, the J gene TRBJ2-3; 7 bases align to TRBD2. V shed 8 bases, J shed 6 bases, and the junction held 2 bases outside the gene matches. The CDR3 contains 10 residues. CDR1 and CDR2 from the germline V gene are SQVTM and ANQGSEA.

The gene calls are TRBV5-1 and TRBJ1-1, with 10 bases identical to TRBD1. From germline, CDR1 is SGHRS and CDR2 YFSETQ. V was pared by 2 bases and J by 7 bases, with 5 bases of the junction left unmatched. This CDR3 comprises 14 residues. The CDR3 coding sequence is TGCGCCAGCAGCTTTGTAGGACAGGGGGTTGAAGCTTTCTTT. Protein product: CASSFVGQGVEAFF.

This chain connects TRBV11-2 to TRBJ1-2; a possible D gene is TRBD1 (6 bases). From germline, CDR1 is SGHAT and CDR2 FQNNGV. V dropped 5 bases and J dropped 7 bases, with 14 bases sitting between them. The CDR3 spans 13 residues. The DNA for the CDR3 is TGTGCCAGCAGCCCCACAGGGCTAGTTGGCTACACCTTC. It specifies CASSPTGLVGYTF.

This sequence joins TRBV4-3 and TRBJ2-5; tentatively, D is TRBD1 (6 bases). V was pared by 1 base and J by 3 bases, with 15 bases between. CDR3 length equals 16 residues. Germline V gives CDR1 LGHNA, CDR2 YSLEER. The CDR3 here is CASSQGTGYVEETQYF. The CDR3 DNA reads as TGCGCCAGCAGCCAAGGCACAGGGTATGTGGAAGAGACCCAGTACTTC.

This chain links TRBV5-1 with TRBJ1-1; D call uncertain. Trimming shortened V by 3 bases and J by 2 bases, and 8 bases separated the two germline ends. Germline values: CDR1 SGHRS, CDR2 YFSETQ. The CDR3 has 13 residues. Here the CDR3 reads CASSSRGNTEAFF. The DNA for the CDR3 is TGCGCCAGCAGCTCCAGAGGTAACACTGAAGCTTTCTTT. The whole variable domain, filled in from reference TRBV5-1 and TRBJ1-1, reads KAGVTQTPRYLIKTRGQQVTLSCSPISGHRSVSWYQQTPGQGLQFLFEYFSETQRNKGNFPGRFSGRQFSNSRSEMNVSTLELGDSALYLCASSSRGNTEAFFGQGTRLTVV.

This chain connects TRBV28 to TRBJ1-1; tentative D call: TRBD1 (5 bases). CDR1 is MDHEN, CDR2 SYDVKM, per germline. This CDR3 comprises 12 residues. V was shortened by 3 bases and J by 8 bases, with 10 bases between the two germline ends. In DNA, the CDR3 is TGTGCCAGCAGTTTCCGACGGGGGGAAGCTTTCTTT. It yields the protein CASSFRRGEAFF.

This clone was counted between two and nine times. The chain carries TRBV6-6 and TRBJ1-1; TRBD1 agrees at 8 bases. V was pared by 10 bases and J by 4 bases, with 5 bases of the junction left unmatched. From germline, CDR1 is MNHNY and CDR2 SVGAGI (reference sequence). The CDR3 spans 12 residues. CDR3 coding DNA: TGTGCCACCACAGGGACAGGCACTGAAGCTTTCTTT. It translates to CATTGTGTEAFF.

The chain joins TRBV19 to TRBJ1-2; 8 nucleotides match TRBD1. This CDR3 spans 15 amino acids. The junction had 11 bases not matched to a gene; V was cut back by 7 bases and J by 4 bases. Germline-derived CDR1 and CDR2 are LNHDA and SQIVND (reference sequence). As DNA, the CDR3 is TGTGCCAGTAATACCAGACAGGGGTCCTTCTATGGCTACACCTTC. Encoded protein: CASNTRQGSFYGYTF.

The chain has TRBV5-6 and TRBJ2-3; 9 bases match TRBD2. Trimming cost V 0 bases and J 3 bases; bases outside gene matches: 14. This CDR3 spans 19 amino acids. Germline V lookup: CDR1 SGHDT, CDR2 YYEEEE. DNA for the CDR3: TGTGCCAGCAGCTTGGATGCGGGCGGGGGGGCCTTCAGTACAGATACGCAGTATTTT. Encoded protein: CASSLDAGGGAFSTDTQYF. Full variable domain (rest looked up from reference TRBV5-6 and TRBJ2-3): DAGVTQSPTHLIKTRGQQVTLRCSPKSGHDTVSWYQQALGQGPQFIFQYYEEEERQRGNFPDRFSGHQFPNYSSELNVNALLLGDSALYLCASSLDAGGGAFSTDTQYFGPGTRLTVL.

The chain carries TRBV28 and TRBJ2-7; 10 positions match TRBD2. Trimming at V came to 3 bases and at J to 5 bases, leaving 10 bases not matched to a gene. CDR3 size: 16 residues. Per the germline V gene, CDR1 is MDHEN and CDR2 is SYDVKM. The CDR3 nucleotides read TGTGCCAGCAGTTTTCCGAGGACTAGCGGTTTGAACGAGCAGTACTTC. Protein product: CASSFPRTSGLNEQYF.

The chain recombines TRBV27 with TRBJ2-7; TRBD2 aligns across 11 bases. The ends lost 5 bases at V and 4 bases at J; junction bases unmatched: 4. CDR3 size: 14 residues. The germline CDR1 and CDR2 sequences are MNHEY and SMNVEV (reference sequence). CDR3 residues: CASSLLAGGYEQYF. The CDR3 DNA reads as TGTGCCAGCAGTCTTCTAGCGGGAGGTTACGAGCAGTACTTC.

V gene TRBV6-6 combines with J gene TRBJ1-2; 8 bases align to TRBD1. Trimming removed 5 bases from V and 8 bases from J; junction bases left unmatched: 13. The CDR3 totals 15 residues. Germline V gene lookup returns CDR1 MNHNY and CDR2 SVGAGI (reference sequence). As DNA, the CDR3 is TGTGCCAGCAGTACCCGGACAGGGAGAGTTAGAGGCTACACCTTC. This codes for CASSTRTGRVRGYTF.

The chain links TRBV16 to TRBJ1-2; D remains unclear. The V end was cut by 3 bases, the J end by 3 bases, with 8 bases between. The CDR3 runs 13 residues. From germline, CDR1 is KGHSY and CDR2 FQNENV. CDR3 DNA: TGTGCCAGCAGCCAGGCGGGCTACTATGGCTACACCTTC. It is translated as CASSQAGYYGYTF.

V gene TRBV15 combines with J gene TRBJ1-4; the match to TRBD1 covers 10 bases. Unmatched junction bases numbered 6, after V lost 11 bases and J lost 3 bases. The CDR3 has 14 residues. Germline values: CDR1 LNHNV, CDR2 YYDKDF (reference sequence). The CDR3 DNA reads as TGTGCCGCCGGACAGGGGGATGCTAATGAAAAACTGTTTTTT. This translates into CAAGQGDANEKLFF.

This clone showed up just a few times. The chain has TRBV4-2 and TRBJ2-6, with D possibly TRBD1 on 5 matching bases. CDR3 size: 19 residues. Germline CDR1 is LGHNA and CDR2 is YNFKEQ. V was pared by 0 bases and J by 0 bases, with 15 bases between. The CDR3 here is CASSQEIRGRHSGANVLTF. The CDR3 DNA is TGTGCCAGCAGCCAAGAAATTAGGGGTCGGCACTCTGGGGCCAACGTCCTGACTTTC.

V is TRBV6-5 and J is TRBJ1-6; 8 positions agree with TRBD1. Germline V gene sequence: CDR1 MNHEY, CDR2 SVGAGI. The V and J ends lost 0 bases and 9 bases, in that order; junction bases with no gene match: 4. The CDR3 is 15 residues long. The CDR3 DNA sequence: TGTGCCAGCAGTTACTCGGACAGGGTTGGTTCACCCCTCCACTTT. The encoded protein is CASSYSDRVGSPLHF.

The rearrangement links TRBV6-5 to TRBJ1-1; D might be TRBD1 (6 bases). V was pared by 5 bases and J by 8 bases, with 15 bases between. The CDR3 spans 13 residues. Germline V CDR1 and CDR2: MNHEY, SVGAGI. The CDR3: CASSTTTGLEAFF. As DNA, the CDR3 is TGTGCCAGCAGTACTACAACAGGGTTAGAAGCTTTCTTT.

The rearrangement uses TRBV27 and TRBJ2-5; unclear D gene. The CDR3 covers 13 residues. Trimming cost V 1 base and J 3 bases, with 6 bases left between them. CDR1 is MNHEY and CDR2 is SMNVEV in the germline V gene (reference sequence). The CDR3 loop reads CASSLFVKETQYF. CDR3 nucleotides: TGTGCCAGCAGTTTATTCGTTAAAGAGACCCAGTACTTC.

The genes are TRBV30 and TRBJ1-3; the match to TRBD1 covers 10 bases. With V trimmed by 5 bases and J by 0 bases, 16 bases remained unmatched. Germline V gives CDR1 GTSNPN, CDR2 SVGIG (reference sequence). The CDR3 has 19 amino acids. CDR3 in amino acids: CAWLYPGQGSSSSGNTIYF. The CDR3 nucleotides read TGTGCCTGGCTTTACCCGGGACAGGGGTCATCCTCCTCTGGAAACACCATATATTTT.

The rearrangement links TRBV28 to TRBJ2-2; TRBD2 matches 7 bases. With 10 bases clipped from V and 7 bases from J, the junction kept 15 bases outside the gene matches. The CDR3 consists of 15 residues. Looked up from germline, CDR1 is MDHEN and CDR2 is SYDVKM. The DNA of the CDR3 is TGTGCCATACTAAATGGTGGGAGGGCCATCGGGGAGCTGTTTTTT. This translates into CAILNGGRAIGELFF. Full variable domain (outside the CDR3, taken from reference TRBV28 and TRBJ2-2): DVKVTQSSRYLVKRTGEKVFLECVQDMDHENMFWYRQDPGLGLRLIYFSYDVKMKEKGDIPEGYSVSREKKERFSLILESASTNQTSMYLCAILNGGRAIGELFFGEGSRLTVL.